This T cell receptor beta chain was captured in a study of T cell repertoires in cytomegalovirus infection. In the study overall: Both CMV infection and a matching HLA type were indicated by public TCR beta signatures. Study-wide results and caveats: Cumulative public TCR beta family frequency identified CMV carriers with the relevant HLA. What dominated the ex vivo response were HLA-C-restricted CMV-specific TCR beta clonotypes.

The CDR3 loop spans 15 amino acids. Germline V gene lookup returns CDR1 MNHNS and CDR2 SASEGT. Trimming cost V 5 bases and J 1 base, with 12 bases left between them. With regard to this clonotype: The antigen remains unidentified.

From the reads, TCRdb called clonotypes with MiXCR, one entry per CDR3 protein. The data hold a few hundred thousand distinct CDR3 sequences, with approximately 15% observed a single time. Sequenced sample: CD8+ T cells from PBMCs. The sequence was collected from a human donor in good health (CMV status not recorded). Some clones in this sample may be carry-over from other donors' samples. The rearrangement links TRBV6-1 to TRBJ1-5; D is ambiguous. CDR3: CASSKGGVSNQPQHF. The CDR3, as DNA: TGTGCCAGCAGTAAGGGCGGGGTCAGCAATCAGCCCCAGCATTTT.